This TCR beta chain was sequenced during a study of T cell changes during pregnancy in multiple sclerosis (dated by TCRdb to about 2019). Regarding the research as a whole: Changes in the T cell repertoire over the course of pregnancy were examined in this study in women with multiple sclerosis.

The receptor library was made with the immunoSEQ multiplex PCR assay. This is the immuneACCESS table as TCRdb keeps it, with only in-frame sequences that have V and J called. A part of the clones is gone; compared with another copy, unresolved V genes explain less than half, and the rest is unexplained. For this sample there are more than 40,000 clones; roughly 94% appear just once. The ten largest clones take up around 0.58% of the sample. V loses 9 bases, J loses 2 bases, and the germline ends lie 7 bases apart. The CDR3 has 11 amino acids, counting the end cysteine and phenylalanine. Only the CDR3 portion is preserved as DNA: 33 bases, with reading frame beginning at the first base. CDR1 and CDR2, per the germline V gene, are MNHNS and SASEGT. This clone was found a few times. Its recognized antigen is unknown. No quality values exist for individual bases; no much larger clone is one base distant.

Recombination connected TRBV6-1 to TRBJ1-2; a tentative D call is TRBD1 (6 bases match). Sequencing was performed on CD4+ T cells from peripheral blood mononuclear cells, taken in the second trimester of pregnancy. The sequence was collected from a female donor with multiple sclerosis, enrolled in a pregnancy study. In nucleotides, the sequence is TGTGCCAGTACAGGGAACTATGGCTACACCTTC. This translates into CASTGNYGYTF.